These 20 T cell receptor beta chains share one sample of origin, sequenced in a study of T cell responses to AZD1222 COVID-19 vaccine. TCRdb keeps only in-frame clones here, not all; method: immunoSEQ multiplex PCR. The sample yields approximately 92,000 clones, about nine tenths seen once. The specimen comprised peripheral blood, sampled on day 0 of AZD1222 vaccination. These receptors were obtained from an adult in good health.

Here the CDR3 reads CASSQEGGEAFF. Here the CDR3 DNA reads TGTGCCAGCAGCCAAGAAGGGGGCGAAGCTTTCTTT. The genes are TRBV3-1 (or the pseudogene TRBV3-2) and TRBJ1-1; 7 bases are a match to TRBD1. J was trimmed by 8 bases and V by 0 bases; bases with no gene match: 0. Germline CDR1 LGHDT, CDR2 YNNKEL (reference sequence). The CDR3 is 12 amino acids.

The count of this clone is one. V gene TRBV19 combines with J gene TRBJ1-1; perhaps TRBD1 as D (5 bases). The V and J ends lost 3 bases and 1 base respectively, with 12 bases between them. The CDR3 loop spans 15 amino acids. Germline CDR1 LNHDA, CDR2 SQIVND (reference sequence). CDR3 nucleotide sequence: TGTGCCAGTAGTATGACCCCAGGGCAGAACACTGAAGCTTTCTTT. Translating it yields CASSMTPGQNTEAFF.

The rearrangement links TRBV19 to TRBJ2-7; D may be TRBD1 (5 bases). The V gene lost 3 bases and the J gene lost 1 base, with 10 bases spanning the gap. This CDR3 has 14 residues. Germline V CDR1 and CDR2: LNHDA, SQIVND (reference sequence). CDR3 region: CASSIQTASYEQYF. In DNA, the CDR3 is TGTGCCAGTAGTATCCAGACAGCTTCCTACGAGCAGTACTTC. The entire variable domain, with the rest obtained from reference TRBV19 and TRBJ2-7, is as follows: DGGITQSPKYLFRKEGQNVTLSCEQNLNHDAMYWYRQDPGQGLRLIYYSQIVNDFQKGDIAEGYSVSREKKESFPLTVTSAQKNPTAFYLCASSIQTASYEQYFGPGTRLTVT.

The rearrangement joins TRBV18 to TRBJ2-7; the D is unclear. CDR3 length equals 13 residues. V was shortened by 6 bases and J by 2 bases, with 11 bases between the two germline ends. Looked up from germline, CDR1 is KGHSH and CDR2 is LQKENI. CDR3 coding DNA: TGTGCCAGCTCTTATGGTACAGCCTACGAGCAGTACTTC. Translated, it gives CASSYGTAYEQYF.

This sequence joins TRBV20-1 and TRBJ1-6, with TRBD1 as a possible D gene (6 bases). Germline-derived CDR1 and CDR2 are DFQATT and SNEGSKA (reference sequence). CDR3 length: 14 residues. The V end lost 3 bases, the J end lost 7 bases, and 13 bases lay between the germline ends. Here the CDR3 reads CSASDRRANSPLHF. The DNA for the CDR3 is TGCAGTGCTAGTGACAGGCGAGCGAATTCACCCCTCCACTTT.

V usage is TRBV12-1 and J usage is TRBJ2-1; TRBD1, the D gene given by the table, was not confirmed from the DNA. TRBV12-1 is a recognized pseudogene. The CDR3 spans 17 residues. CDR3 amino acids: CASTPRQGAYSYNEQFF. CDR3 coding DNA: TGTGCCAGCACCCCCCGGCAGGGGGCCTACTCCTACAATGAGCAGTTCTTC.

The rearrangement uses TRBV29-1 and TRBJ1-3; D is ambiguous. CDR1 and CDR2 (germline): SQVTM, ANQGSEA. The CDR3 is made up of 13 amino acids. Between the trimmed V and J ends, which lost 4 bases and 4 bases, there was a span of 11 bases. The CDR3 sequence: CSVGTGSGNTIYF. The CDR3 coding sequence is TGCAGCGTTGGTACGGGGTCCGGAAACACCATATATTTT.

The DNA for the CDR3 is TGTGCCAGCTCACCGTCCTCCGGGGCCCTTGATCAGCCCCAGCATTTT. Translation: CASSPSSGALDQPQHF. V and J are TRBV18 and TRBJ1-5; D might be TRBD1 (5 bases). Germline-derived CDR1 and CDR2 are KGHSH and LQKENI. V lost 3 bases and J 5 bases, leaving 17 bases between the germline ends. This CDR3 region has 16 residues.

This clone showed up just once. The genes are TRBV10-2 and TRBJ2-5; D ambiguous. The CDR3 is 14 residues long. Germline V CDR1 and CDR2: WSHSY, SAAADI. The germline V and J ends were trimmed by 8 bases and 0 bases, with 13 bases remaining between them. CDR3 DNA: TGCGCCAGCGGTCCTCCCGGTCACCAAGAGACCCAGTACTTC. Protein: CASGPPGHQETQYF.

The V call is TRBV7-2, the J call TRBJ2-7, with D perhaps TRBD2 (6 bases). The V end lost 5 bases, the J end lost 5 bases, and 22 bases lay between the germline ends. Per germline, CDR1 SGHTA and CDR2 FQGNSA. CDR3 length: 16 amino acids. CDR3 nucleotide sequence: TGTGCCAGCAGCCCGGTGGGAGGCAGGTTATCCCACGAGCAGTACTTC. It encodes CASSPVGGRLSHEQYF.

The gene calls are TRBV7-6 and TRBJ2-7; D may be TRBD2 (6 bases). This CDR3 contains 11 residues. The germline CDR1 and CDR2 sequences are SGHVS and FNYEAQ. Between the trimmed V and J ends, which lost 3 bases and 7 bases, there was a span of 7 bases. This CDR3 is CASSFGGEQYF. CDR3 sequence (DNA): TGTGCCAGCAGCTTCGGGGGAGAGCAGTACTTC.

The chain uses TRBV28 and TRBJ1-2, with D possibly matching TRBD1 (6 bases). This CDR3 has 13 amino acids. Between the trimmed V and J ends, which lost 4 bases and 2 bases, there was a span of 8 bases. Germline CDR1 is MDHEN and CDR2 is SYDVKM. This CDR3 is CASSSGQNYGYTF. The DNA for the CDR3 is TGTGCCAGCAGTTCCGGACAGAACTATGGCTACACCTTC.

The genes are TRBV5-1 and TRBJ1-6; maybe TRBD1 (5 bases). Germline V CDR1 and CDR2: SGHRS, YFSETQ. This CDR3 comprises 15 residues. V was clipped by 0 bases and J by 8 bases, with 12 bases between them. CDR3 DNA sequence: TGCGCCAGCAGCTTGGATGGGGGTTGGGATTCACCCCTCCACTTT. Translating gives CASSLDGGWDSPLHF.

The chain has TRBV7-2 and TRBJ1-3; perhaps TRBD1 as D (5 bases). This CDR3 is built from 16 residues. V was pared by 1 base and J by 0 bases, with 10 bases between. Germline V CDR1 and CDR2: SGHTA, FQGNSA. The CDR3 DNA sequence: TGTGCCAGCAGCTTAGTACAGGCATCCTCTGGAAACACCATATATTTT. Protein sequence: CASSLVQASSGNTIYF. Based on the CDR3 plus reference TRBV7-2 and TRBJ1-3, the full variable domain is GAGVSQSPSNKVTEKGKDVELRCDPISGHTALYWYRQSLGQGLEFLIYFQGNSAPDKSGLPSDRFSAERTGGSVSTLTIQRTQQEDSAVYLCASSLVQASSGNTIYFGEGSWLTVV.

This clone has a single count. This sequence joins TRBV5-1 and TRBJ2-7; D possibly corresponds to TRBD2 (6 bases). Germline assignment: CDR1 SGHRS and CDR2 YFSETQ. Trimming left V 4 bases short and J 6 bases short, with 23 bases between. CDR3 length equals 16 residues. The CDR3 protein is CASSATLMGGLGEQYF. The CDR3 region has the DNA TGCGCCAGCAGCGCGACCTTGATGGGGGGTCTGGGCGAGCAGTACTTC.

The CDR3 loop is CASSLSGGTGYTF. The CDR3 coding sequence is TGTGCCAGCAGCTTATCTGGAGGTACGGGATACACCTTC. The chain has TRBV7-9 and TRBJ1-2; D gene uncertain. This CDR3 is 13 amino acids long. Trimming stripped 2 bases from V and 11 bases from J, with 15 bases between. Per the germline V gene, CDR1 is SEHNR and CDR2 is FQNEAQ (reference sequence).

In its sample, this clone was seen once. The chain employs TRBV11-2 and TRBJ1-3; D is unresolved. The CDR3 consists of 15 residues. Between the trimmed V and J ends, which lost 4 bases and 1 base, there was a span of 11 bases. Looked up from germline, CDR1 is SGHAT and CDR2 is FQNNGV. CDR3 nucleotide sequence: TGTGCCAGCAGCTCCTACGATTCGTCTGGAAACACCATATATTTT. Translated, it gives CASSSYDSSGNTIYF.

CDR3 sequence (DNA): TGTGCCAGCAGAGGGACAGGGGGCGATGGCTACACCTTC. It codes for CASRGTGGDGYTF. The chain links TRBV6-5 to TRBJ1-2; 12 nucleotides align to TRBD1. V dropped 6 bases and J dropped 6; count of bases not matched to a gene: 2. CDR3 size: 13 residues. Germline V gene data show CDR1 as MNHEY and CDR2 as SVGAGI.

About this clone: Germline and junction disagree at one end, which may indicate a read error. This chain uses TRBV7-7 with TRBJ2-2; no definite D call. The germline V gene has CDR1 SSHAT and CDR2 FNYEAQ (reference sequence). The CDR3 runs 13 residues. The CDR3 sequence is CASSRKGTGELFF. The CDR3 DNA sequence: TGTGCTAGCAGCCGCAAGGGCACCGGGGAGCTGTTTTTT. Based on the CDR3 plus reference TRBV7-7 and TRBJ2-2, the full variable domain is GAGVSQSPRYKVTKRGQDVTLRCDPISSHATLYWYQQALGQGPEFLTYFNYEAQPDKSGLPSDRFSAERPEGSISTLTIQRTEQRDSAMYRCASSRKGTGELFFGEGSRLTVL.

The chain is built from TRBV18 and TRBJ1-2; 7 nucleotides align to TRBD1. Germline CDR1 is KGHSH and CDR2 is LQKENI. This CDR3 is built from 16 residues. Trimming removed 3 bases from V and 5 bases from J; junction bases left unmatched: 12. The CDR3, as DNA: TGTGCCAGCTCACCGCGACAGGGTGATTTCCGGTATGGCTACACCTTC. Encoded protein: CASSPRQGDFRYGYTF. The full variable domain, its missing parts supplied by reference TRBV18 and TRBJ1-2, is NAGVMQNPRHLVRRRGQEARLRCSPMKGHSHVYWYRQLPEEGLKFMVYLQKENIIDESGMPKERFSAEFPKEGPSILRIQQVVRGDSAAYFCASSPRQGDFRYGYTFGSGTRLTVV.